These 21 T cell receptor beta chains were all obtained from the same sample, sequenced in a study of neurological immune-mediated disorders. The time point here: longitudinal time-point 2. TCRdb used MiXCR to reprocess the 5' RACE reads, holding one entry per CDR3 protein. The data hold approximately 80,000 distinct CDR3 sequences, with around 6% observed a single time. Sequencing used PBMCs. These receptors were obtained from a woman in her fifties or sixties with multiple sclerosis.

This clonotype has ten or more counts. The chain uses TRBV20-1 and TRBJ1-3; 9 bases fit TRBD1. This CDR3 has 12 amino acids. CDR1 is DFQATT and CDR2 is SNEGSKA in the germline V gene (reference sequence). Trimming removed 5 bases from V and 9 bases from J; junction bases left unmatched: 5. The CDR3 DNA reads as TGCAGTGCTGAGGGACAGGGTAGCACCATATATTTT. Amino acids: CSAEGQGSTIYF.

This clonotype was seen ten or more times. The chain combines TRBV6-5 with TRBJ2-7; the D is unclear. The ends were cut back, 4 bases at V and 0 bases at J, with 16 bases in the middle. Germline CDR1 is MNHEY and CDR2 is SVGAGI. The CDR3 has 16 amino acids. Here the CDR3 reads CASSFSRTVLSYEQYF. DNA for the CDR3: TGTGCCAGCAGTTTCTCTAGAACAGTTCTCTCCTACGAGCAGTACTTC.

This clonotype was found many times. This rearrangement joins TRBV15 to TRBJ2-3; 9 bases match TRBD2. V gave up 5 bases and J gave up 5 bases; unmatched junction bases: 8. This CDR3 region has 15 residues. Germline CDR1 reads LNHNV; CDR2 reads YYDKDF (reference sequence). Written as DNA, the CDR3 is TGTGCCACCAGCGATAGTAGCGGGGGCTTAGATACGCAGTATTTT. It encodes CATSDSSGGLDTQYF. The full variable domain, with the rest looked up from reference TRBV15 and TRBJ2-3, is DAMVIQNPRYQVTQFGKPVTLSCSQTLNHNVMYWYQQKSSQAPKLLFHYYDKDFNNEADTPDNFQSRRPNTSFCFLDIRSPGLGDTAMYLCATSDSSGGLDTQYFGPGTRLTVL.

This clonotype has a count of ten or more. The chain links TRBV6-6 to TRBJ1-2; D unclear. The V end was cut by 8 bases, the J end by 2 bases, with 12 bases between. The CDR3 has 13 residues. Germline lookup yields CDR1 MNHNY and CDR2 SVGAGI (reference sequence). Here the CDR3 reads CASSIPGNYGYTF. In DNA, the CDR3 is TGTGCCAGCTCAATACCGGGAAACTATGGCTACACCTTC.

This clonotype occurred many times. The chain combines TRBV3-1 with TRBJ2-7, with 7 bases lining up with TRBD1. The germline V gene has CDR1 LGHDT and CDR2 YNNKEL (reference sequence). The V segment lost 6 bases and the J segment 4 bases; nucleotides outside the gene matches: 6. The length of the CDR3 is 13 residues. The DNA for the CDR3 is TGTGCCAGCAGGTCCGGGACAGCATACGAGCAGTACTTC. Protein sequence: CASRSGTAYEQYF.

In this sample, this clonotype turned up many times. The chain combines TRBV29-1 with TRBJ2-5; D is possibly TRBD1 (6 bases). The CDR3 has 15 residues. CDR1 is SQVTM, CDR2 ANQGSEA, per germline. Trimming removed 6 bases at V and 4 bases at J, with 21 bases between. The CDR3 spells CSVSPLQGDGETQYF. Here the CDR3 DNA reads TGCAGCGTGAGTCCCTTACAGGGTGACGGAGAGACCCAGTACTTC.

Many counts were recorded for this clonotype. The DNA of the CDR3 is TGCAGTGCTAGAGATCGGACGGGGGTTCTGGAAAAACTGTTTTTT. Translated, it gives CSARDRTGVLEKLFF. V gene TRBV20-1 combines with J gene TRBJ1-4; possible D gene TRBD1, 5 bases. V was cut by 0 bases and J by 8 bases, with 16 bases left in between. This CDR3 region has 15 residues. Germline values: CDR1 DFQATT, CDR2 SNEGSKA (reference sequence).

Many counts were recorded for this clonotype. The chain combines TRBV7-9 with TRBJ2-3; tentatively, D is TRBD1 or TRBD2 (5 bases each). The CDR3 totals 14 residues. V was clipped by 8 bases and J by 6 bases, with 18 bases between them. CDR1 SEHNR and CDR2 FQNEAQ come from the germline V gene (reference sequence). As DNA, the CDR3 is TGTGCCAGCGCTGGCTCTCTGGGGGACGATACGCAGTATTTT. It specifies CASAGSLGDDTQYF.

The sample holds a few counts of this clonotype. A much larger clone differs from this one at a single base, so this may be a read error. The chain combines TRBV20-1 with TRBJ2-5; 7 bases align to TRBD1. Trimming removed 3 bases from V and 12 bases from J; junction bases left unmatched: 13. The CDR3 length is 13 residues. Germline V CDR1 and CDR2: DFQATT, SNEGSKA (reference sequence). CDR3 loop: CSASRSQGDNEYF. DNA for the CDR3: TGCAGTGCTAGTAGGTCCCAGGGGGACAACGAGTACTTC.

This clonotype was observed at least ten times. The genes are TRBV11-2 and TRBJ2-1; 7 nucleotides line up with TRBD1. J was trimmed by 6 bases and V by 6 bases; bases with no gene match: 23. CDR3 size: 19 residues. Germline lookup yields CDR1 SGHAT and CDR2 FQNNGV. The CDR3 nucleotides are TGTGCCAGCAGTGAGGGGACAGCCGTCATGAATCTTTTTCTCAATGAGCAGTTCTTC. As protein: CASSEGTAVMNLFLNEQFF.

This clonotype has at least ten counts. V gene TRBV20-1 combines with J gene TRBJ2-3; 13 positions match TRBD2. After removal of 6 bases from V and 3 bases from J, the junction contained 9 bases not matched to a gene. Germline values: CDR1 DFQATT, CDR2 SNEGSKA (reference sequence). There are 16 residues in the CDR3. CDR3 in DNA: TGCAGTGCCAAACAGACTAGCGGGGGGTTTACAGATACGCAGTATTTT. This translates into CSAKQTSGGFTDTQYF.

Many counts were recorded for this clonotype. The chain combines TRBV5-1 with TRBJ2-2; tentatively, D is TRBD1 (5 bases). The ends were cut back, 1 base at V and 6 bases at J, with 7 bases in the middle. The CDR3 covers 13 residues. Looked up from germline, CDR1 is SGHRS and CDR2 is YFSETQ. The CDR3 DNA is TGCGCCAGCAGCTTGAGGGGCGCCGGGGAGCTGTTTTTT. Amino acids: CASSLRGAGELFF.

This clonotype was counted ten times or more. The chain links TRBV20-1 to TRBJ2-3, with a tentative D call TRBD1 (6 bases). V lost 5 bases, J lost 3 bases, and 21 bases lay in between. The CDR3 is 16 residues long. CDR1 is DFQATT and CDR2 is SNEGSKA in the germline V gene (reference sequence). In DNA form, the CDR3 reads TGCAGTGCTGGACCCAGGGGTAATCTCGGGACAGATACGCAGTATTTT. Residues: CSAGPRGNLGTDTQYF.

This clonotype was detected ten times or more. The chain employs TRBV20-1 and TRBJ2-1; D is unresolved. Trimming cost V 3 bases and J 1 base, with 10 bases left between them. The germline CDR1 and CDR2 sequences are DFQATT and SNEGSKA (reference sequence). This CDR3 is built from 14 residues. The CDR3 DNA is TGCAGTGCTAGTAAGACTCAGTCCTACAATGAGCAGTTCTTC. Encoded protein: CSASKTQSYNEQFF.

Points on this clonotype: An end of the junction differs from the germline gene, which may be a read error. The chain couples TRBV7-7 to TRBJ2-1; D could derive from TRBD1 or TRBD2 (7 bases each). CDR3 size: 15 residues. CDR1 SSHAT and CDR2 FNYEAQ come from the germline V gene (reference sequence). CDR3 sequence reads: CASSQDRGRESEQFF. For the CDR3, the DNA is TGTGCTAGCAGCCAGGATAGGGGGCGGGAGAGTGAGCAGTTCTTC.

This clonotype has at least ten counts. The rearrangement joins TRBV27 to TRBJ2-2, with D uncertain. Germline V gives CDR1 MNHEY, CDR2 SMNVEV (reference sequence). The CDR3 runs 13 residues. Trimming stripped 1 base from V and 7 bases from J, with 7 bases between. In DNA form, the CDR3 reads TGTGCCAGCAGTTTATTAGGTTTCGGGGAGCTGTTTTTT. This gives the protein CASSLLGFGELFF.

There are many counts of this clonotype. This chain connects TRBV10-3 to TRBJ1-3; maybe TRBD1 (6 bases). Germline CDR1 reads ENHRY; CDR2 reads SYGVKD. The V gene lost 6 bases and the J gene lost 3 bases, with 9 bases spanning the gap. CDR3 length: 13 residues. The CDR3 spells CAIRDSNGNTIYF. The CDR3 coding sequence is TGTGCCATCAGGGACAGCAATGGAAACACCATATATTTT.

There are a few counts of this clonotype. The chain is built from TRBV18 and TRBJ1-4, with TRBD1 matching over 7 bases. The CDR3 has 15 residues. The germline V gene encodes CDR1 KGHSH and CDR2 LQKENI. J was trimmed by 7 bases and V by 3 bases; bases with no gene match: 8. The CDR3 DNA reads as TGTGCCAGCTCACCCTCGGAGGGGGCGTCTGAAAAACTGTTTTTT. Protein: CASSPSEGASEKLFF.

This clonotype came up many times. The chain links TRBV5-1 to TRBJ1-1; D not resolved. The length of the CDR3 is 14 residues. Trimming cost V 0 bases and J 0 bases, with 6 bases left between them. Per the germline V gene, CDR1 is SGHRS and CDR2 is YFSETQ. The CDR3 spells CASSLGSVNTEAFF. CDR3 DNA sequence: TGCGCCAGCAGCTTGGGCAGCGTGAACACTGAAGCTTTCTTT. Full variable domain (remainder filled in from reference TRBV5-1 and TRBJ1-1): KAGVTQTPRYLIKTRGQQVTLSCSPISGHRSVSWYQQTPGQGLQFLFEYFSETQRNKGNFPGRFSGRQFSNSRSEMNVSTLELGDSALYLCASSLGSVNTEAFFGQGTRLTVV.

This clonotype was counted many times. The V and J genes are TRBV5-6 and TRBJ2-1, with 8 bases fitting TRBD2. The V gene's germline CDR1 is SGHDT and CDR2 YYEEEE. This CDR3 region has 12 residues. V dropped 4 bases and J dropped 12; count of bases not matched to a gene: 6. The chain's CDR3 is CASSPAAGGQFF. The CDR3 bases are TGTGCCAGCAGCCCCGCCGCGGGGGGGCAGTTCTTC.

This clonotype has ten or more counts. For the CDR3, the DNA is TGTGCCAGCAGCCAAGTCCCAACAGGGAACACTGAAGCTTTCTTT. This gives the protein CASSQVPTGNTEAFF. V and J are TRBV3-1 and TRBJ1-1, with D possibly being TRBD1 (5 bases). The CDR3 is made up of 15 amino acids. V lost 1 base and J lost 1, with 10 bases in between. The V gene's germline CDR1 is LGHDT and CDR2 YNNKEL (reference sequence). The variable domain in full, completed from reference TRBV3-1 and TRBJ1-1, reads DTAVSQTPKYLVTQMGNDKSIKCEQNLGHDTMYWYKQDSKKFLKIMFSYNNKELIINETVPNRFSPKSPDKAHLNLHINSLELGDSAVYFCASSQVPTGNTEAFFGQGTRLTVV.